The 5 T cell receptor beta chains given below trace back to one sample, sequenced in a study of T cell responses to AZD1222 COVID-19 vaccine. Sequencing used immunoSEQ multiplex PCR; TCRdb keeps in-frame clones, though not all of them. Found here are under 200,000 clones, over 70% of them singletons; the top ten hold under 3.5%. The material was peripheral blood, obtained on day 0 of MenACWY control vaccination. These receptors all stem from an adult in good health.

This clone was seen once. CDR3 nucleotide sequence: TGCAGCGTGGCCCCGCGGGGGGGGGAGCTGTTTTTT. Translation: CSVAPRGGELFF. This chain links TRBV29-1 with TRBJ2-2, with 7 bases identical to TRBD2. With V trimmed by 6 bases and J by 8 bases, 6 bases remained unmatched. Germline V CDR1 and CDR2: SQVTM, ANQGSEA. The CDR3 contains 12 residues.

The chain links TRBV5-1 to TRBJ1-1; D might be TRBD1 (6 bases). The CDR3 contains 15 residues. Germline V CDR1 and CDR2: SGHRS, YFSETQ. V was cut by 3 bases and J by 4 bases, with 16 bases left in between. In DNA form, the CDR3 reads TGCGCCAGCAGCTCCGGGGGGATAGGGGGCACTGAAGCTTTCTTT. It is translated as CASSSGGIGGTEAFF.

This clone has just a few counts. The rearrangement uses TRBV7-9 and TRBJ1-1; D not resolved. The CDR3 extends over 14 amino acids. V dropped 3 bases and J dropped 3 bases, with 11 bases sitting between them. The germline V gene has CDR1 SEHNR and CDR2 FQNEAQ (reference sequence). The CDR3 reads CASSLDWVDTEAFF. The CDR3 DNA follows: TGTGCCAGCAGCTTGGATTGGGTAGACACTGAAGCTTTCTTT.

The V call is TRBV28, the J call TRBJ1-1, with D maybe TRBD1 (5 bases). Trimming took 2 bases from V and 0 from J, leaving 10 bases between them. From germline, CDR1 is MDHEN and CDR2 SYDVKM. The CDR3 sequence is 15 residues long. The CDR3 protein is CASSLGDSLNTEAFF. CDR3 DNA: TGTGCCAGCAGTTTAGGCGACAGTTTGAACACTGAAGCTTTCTTT.

The rearrangement links TRBV10-3 to TRBJ2-2, with 9 bases that match TRBD1. The CDR3 runs 15 residues. Trimming at V came to 6 bases and at J to 1 base, leaving 3 bases not matched to a gene. Germline V CDR1 and CDR2: ENHRY, SYGVKD. The CDR3 DNA is TGTGCCATCAGGGGACAGGGAAGGAACACCGGGGAGCTGTTTTTT. It is translated as CAIRGQGRNTGELFF.